This T cell receptor (beta chain) came from a study of PD-1 blockade in classical Hodgkin lymphoma. This clone has just one count. Its antigen is unidentified. Germline-derived CDR1 and CDR2 are KGHSH and LQKENI. The CDR3 sequence is 14 residues long. Study-level findings and limits: As was reported, newly diagnosed patients showed lower baseline TCR diversity than healthy donors did. Differences between repertoires have undefined causes, possibly disease activity or prior therapy.

The time point here: newly diagnosed, previously untreated cHL patient sample. With magnetic negative selection, CD4+ T cells were purified from PBMCs that had been thawed. Comparison PBMCs came from previously untreated, newly diagnosed classical Hodgkin lymphoma patients. TCRdb's table, derived via immunoSEQ multiplex PCR, lists solely in-frame clones and lacks some. The table shows about 30,000 clones, with less than 90% occurring only once. The chain combines TRBV18 with TRBJ2-5; no reliable D call. The DNA end is a closer match to TRBJ2-7, so the J assignment may be wrong. Specimen: CD4+ T cells from blood. This sequence was found in a human donor with classical Hodgkin lymphoma. The CDR3 is CASSPRLEHYEQYF. DNA of the CDR3: TGTGCCAGCTCACCTCGGCTAGAACATTACGAGCAGTACTTC.